This TCR beta chain comes out of a study of blood T cell repertoires in COVID-19. Whole-study context: PBMCs, B-cell-depleted T cells, or T cells were the source of the cDNA or gDNA that made up the material.

This CDR3 is 16 amino acids long. Germline V gives CDR1 LGHNA, CDR2 YSLEER. V lost 2 bases to trimming and J lost 6 bases, with 17 bases between them. Here immunoSEQ multiplex PCR was the method, and the copy in TCRdb shows in-frame clones only, minus some. The data hold around 160,000 clones, with 84% observed a single time. The origin of this receptor is a woman in her forties or fifties who had been exposed to COVID-19. Sequenced: PBMCs or T cells enriched from blood (not recorded which). The chain carries TRBV4-3 and TRBJ2-1; the D gene is possibly TRBD2 (6 bases). The CDR3 protein is CASSQNSAGSSNEQFF. The CDR3 region has the DNA TGCGCCAGCAGCCAAAATTCGGCGGGAAGTTCCAATGAGCAGTTCTTC.